Detailed here is one T cell receptor beta chain. The antigen it binds to is not known. Base-call qualities are not available, and no considerably larger clone is one nucleotide away. To sequence the TCRbeta CDR3 region, genomic DNA was isolated from the sorted cells. The immunoSEQ Assay was used for sequencing of TCRbeta CDR3 regions. TCRdb's version of the immuneACCESS table is confined to in-frame rearrangements and falls short of the full clone set. An unresolved V gene accounts for under half of the shortfall where checked; the remainder is of unknown origin. Here the sample has some 28,000 clones; about four fifths occur a single time. Of the sample, about 15% is held by the ten largest clones. Patients with autoimmune disease history or receiving systemic immunosuppression were excluded from the trial. Peripheral blood for TCR sequencing was collected from all dose cohorts at baseline, on cycle 4 day 1, and on cycle 7 day 1. Samples were obtained from an open-label, multicenter, first-in-human phase I dose-escalation trial of ivuxolimab. Adults with locally advanced or metastatic melanoma, renal cell, hepatocellular, or head and neck squamous cell carcinoma were enrolled in the trial. Before TCR sequencing, CD4+ and CD8+ T cells were separately sorted from peripheral blood.

This entry comes from a study of OX40 agonist ivuxolimab in advanced cancers. Context from the whole study: The costimulatory receptor OX40 (CD134) was targeted by ivuxolimab, a fully human IgG2 agonistic monoclonal antibody. Intravenous ivuxolimab was administered to patients every 2 weeks at six dose levels: 0.01, 0.1, 0.3, 1.5, 3 and 10 mg/kg. Among the 50 to 55 dose-escalation patients, 19 had hepatocellular carcinoma, some 15 melanoma, 9 renal cell carcinoma and 9 head and neck cancer. In the dose-escalation cohort, around four fifths of patients were male, and the mean age was 60 years with a range of roughly 20 to 80. Patients were allowed to have had prior anti-PD-1, anti-PD-L1 or anti-CTLA-4 therapy, and roughly 40% of the dose-escalation patients had been treated with checkpoint inhibitors. Three dose-escalation patients achieved partial responses, one with hepatocellular carcinoma and two with cutaneous melanoma. The point of sequencing TCRbeta in the periphery was to test whether ivuxolimab changed TCR sequence diversity and drove clonal T-cell expansion. The monotherapy dose-escalation portion (N ≈ 56 patients) of the phase I ivuxolimab trial is reported in the paper. The paper as a whole reports these results and caveats: In the 0.1-3.0 mg/kg groups, partial responders had among the lowest normalized peripheral clonal expansion, particularly in CD8+ T cells. After ivuxolimab, expanded clones were on average more numerous among CD8+ T cells than among CD4+ T cells. The antigen specificity of the peripheral T cells that underwent clonal expansion was not determined. Low levels of normalized T-cell clonal expansion were also seen in some patients who did not respond. At doses from 0.1 to 3.0 mg/kg, clonal expansion was seen in both CD4+ and CD8+ blood T cells between baseline and week 6.

Sequencing used CD4+ or CD8+ T cells sorted from blood, obtained in a trial of the OX40 agonist ivuxolimab. The TCR originated in an adult with an advanced solid tumor such as melanoma, head and neck, liver or kidney cancer.

In nucleotides, the sequence is TGTGCCAGCAAGGGACAGGGCCTGTCTGGGGCCAACGTCCTGACTTTC. Translated, this gives CASKGQGLSGANVLTF. The V and J genes are TRBV5-8 and TRBJ2-6, with 9 bases matching TRBD1. The germline V and J ends show losses of 6 bases and 1 base respectively, and no gene match explains 5 bases of the junction. From the cysteine up to the phenylalanine, the CDR3 has a length of 16 residues. The retained sequence is limited to the CDR3, 48 bases, with the frame set at the first base. The germline V gene sets CDR1 to SGHTS and CDR2 to YDEGEE.